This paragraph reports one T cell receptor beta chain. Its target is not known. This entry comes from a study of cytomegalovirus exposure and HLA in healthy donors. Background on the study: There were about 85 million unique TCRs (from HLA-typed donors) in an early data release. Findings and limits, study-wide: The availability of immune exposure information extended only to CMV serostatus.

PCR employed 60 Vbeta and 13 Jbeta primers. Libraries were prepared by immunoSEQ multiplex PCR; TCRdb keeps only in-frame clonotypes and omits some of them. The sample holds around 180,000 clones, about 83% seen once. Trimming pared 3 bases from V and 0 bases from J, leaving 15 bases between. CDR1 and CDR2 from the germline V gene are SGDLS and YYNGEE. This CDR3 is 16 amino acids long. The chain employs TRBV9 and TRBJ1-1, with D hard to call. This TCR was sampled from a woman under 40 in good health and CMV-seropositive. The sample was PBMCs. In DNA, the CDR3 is TGTGCCAGCAGCGCCACGGTTCAGGTCATGAACACTGAAGCTTTCTTT. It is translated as CASSATVQVMNTEAFF.